This T cell receptor (beta chain) was obtained from a study of blood T cell repertoires in COVID-19. Original processing notes: Amplification of reference gene primers was used by the study to estimate nucleated cell counts. Data came from immunoSEQ multiplex PCR; TCRdb stores just in-frame clones and leaves some out. V and J calls and clone size are as listed in that table; D and trimming were resolved from the DNA. The sample shows around 140,000 clones, approximately 91% of them seen only once. Germline V gene sequence: CDR1 SGHNT, CDR2 YYREEE (reference sequence). The CDR3 spans 14 residues. The germline V and J ends were trimmed by 2 bases and 4 bases, with 12 bases remaining between them.

The source is a man in his 70s with acute or convalescent COVID-19. The rearrangement links TRBV5-4 to TRBJ2-5, with D maybe TRBD2 (5 bases). Sequenced material: peripheral blood. CDR3 in DNA: TGTGCCAGCAGCTTATCGGGCGGGTCAGAGACCCAGTACTTC. Amino acids: CASSLSGGSETQYF.